Described below is a single TCR beta chain sequence and its context. The antigen this receptor binds is unknown. No base-level quality is on record; no much larger clone is a single base apart. This entry belongs to a study of blood T cell repertoires in COVID-19 (dated by TCRdb to between 2020 and 2021). For the study in its entirety: Samples from collaborators originated in the United States, Italy and Spain and spanned both the acute and convalescent phases of COVID-19. The prospective study material was composed of cDNA or gDNA derived from T cells, B-cell-depleted T cells, or PBMCs. A de-identified subject ID, COVID-19 status, age in years and sex were almost always included in the sample metadata. The dataset comprised deeply sampled blood TCRbeta repertoires from subjects exposed to, actively infected with, or recovered from COVID-19. The repertoires were released in a freely available public database meant as a resource for research on the immune response to SARS-CoV-2. The samples were drawn from the first 160 participants of the ongoing ImmuneRACE study and from over a thousand subjects provided by 6 global collaborators. Where available, HLA class I and class II types were taken from metadata supplied by the sample provider and were not determined by assay-based typing.

TCRbeta CDR3 regions were amplified from genomic DNA using the immunoSEQ Assay, a bias-controlled multiplex PCR. The authors processed their data as follows. The number of nucleated cells in each sample was estimated from the amplification of reference gene primers within the assay. To quantify the absolute abundance of each unique TCRbeta CDR3 rearrangement, sequence reads were collapsed and filtered. For each sample, productive Simpson clonality was calculated by taking the square root of Simpson's diversity index across productive rearrangements. TCRdb limited this immuneACCESS table to in-frame rearrangements with V and J called. A share of clones is missing; checked studies link under half to unresolved V genes, and the rest is unexplained. V, J and clone size are taken as reported in that table, and D and trimming were inferred from the DNA itself. In this sample the table shows 110,000 or so clones, approximately 84% of which occur a single time. The ten largest clones capture roughly 8.1% of the sample.

What the research found in general, with its limitations: The quantity of clinical and demographic metadata differed by source and by participant and was supplied without curation.

After removal of 4 bases from V and 3 bases from J, the junction retains 8 bases not matched to a gene. The CDR3 starts with the cysteine, ends with the phenylalanine, and has 16 residues. The retained sequence is limited to the CDR3, 48 bases, with the frame set at the first base. CDR1 is given as LNHDA and CDR2 as SQIVND, both from the germline V gene (reference sequence). Whole blood was collected in K2EDTA tubes by collaborating institutions according to the institutions' own protocols. For TCRbeta analysis, collaborators shipped samples in one of three forms: frozen whole blood, isolated PBMCs, or DNA extracted from either of those sample types.

The clonotype originates from a woman between 40 and 50 years old with acute or convalescent COVID-19. What was sequenced was peripheral blood. The sequence links TRBV19 to TRBJ1-5; TRBD1 lines up with 8 middle nucleotides. The DNA sequence is TGTGCCAGTAGTAACTCACGACAGGGGTTCAATCAGCCCCAGCATTTT. It translates to CASSNSRQGFNQPQHF.